The 6 T cell receptor beta chains below were found in one sample sequenced in a study of regulatory T cells in long-lasting Graves disease. Arm-PCR of CDR3 regions and iRepertoire HTBI primers were the basis on which TCR beta libraries were built. TCRdb itself ran the multiplex PCR reads through MiXCR, one entry per CDR3 protein. Of hundreds of thousands of distinct CDR3 sequences listed, less than 20% are singletons. Time point indicated: newly diagnosed GD, antithyroid drugs for less than 3 months. The TCR library was prepared using RNA isolated from PBMCs. This same sample was also taken into another study, of T cells in Graves' hyperthyroidism and ophthalmopathy.

The specimen comprised peripheral blood mononuclear cells (PBMCs), sampled at new diagnosis, from a patient treated with antithyroid drugs. The receptors were sampled from a young woman with Graves disease.

This clonotype has more than one count but fewer than ten. This chain uses TRBV12-3 or TRBV12-4 with TRBJ1-1, with D possibly TRBD1 on 6 matching bases. Between the trimmed V and J ends, which lost 9 bases and 4 bases, there was a span of 15 bases. This CDR3 comprises 13 residues. As DNA, the CDR3 is TGTGCCAGTAGGCTGGACAGTTTCACTGAAGCTTTCTTT. It codes for CASRLDSFTEAFF.

This clonotype was detected only a few times. The chain is built from TRBV5-1 and TRBJ1-3; 7 positions agree with TRBD1. The ends lost 4 bases at V and 0 bases at J; junction bases unmatched: 7. CDR3 size: 16 residues. Germline CDR1 SGHRS, CDR2 YFSETQ. The CDR3 DNA follows: TGCGCCAGCAGCGATACAGGGGTTCACTCTGGAAACACCATATATTTT. Its translation is CASSDTGVHSGNTIYF.

This clonotype was recorded many times. The chain links TRBV20-1 to TRBJ1-1, with D uncertain. V was trimmed by 4 bases and J by 3 bases, leaving 15 bases between them. This CDR3 contains 14 residues. From germline, CDR1 is DFQATT and CDR2 SNEGSKA (reference sequence). The CDR3 DNA is TGCAGTGCTATGAACTTGCAGGACTACACTGAAGCTTTCTTT. It translates to CSAMNLQDYTEAFF.

At least ten counts were recorded for this clonotype. This CDR3 is CASRHGGEAFF. Here the CDR3 DNA reads TGCGCCAGCAGACACGGGGGTGAAGCTTTCTTT. The chain links TRBV10-2 to TRBJ1-1, with a weak D call TRBD1 (5 bases). V lost 6 bases and J 7 bases, leaving 9 bases between the germline ends. Germline CDR1 reads WSHSY; CDR2 reads SAAADI. This CDR3 comprises 11 residues.

The chain carries TRBV19 and TRBJ2-5, with 9 bases fitting TRBD1. Germline trimming cut 6 bases from V and 5 bases from J; bases unmatched to any gene: 13. CDR1 and CDR2 (germline): LNHDA, SQIVND (reference sequence). CDR3 size: 16 residues. The CDR3 is CASSLAGDRVLETQYF. The CDR3 nucleotides read TGTGCCAGTAGCCTAGCCGGGGACAGGGTGCTCGAGACCCAGTACTTC.

The V and J genes are TRBV19 and TRBJ2-5; D gene ambiguous. With 5 bases removed from V and 4 bases from J, the gap between germline ends came to 11 bases. The CDR3 covers 13 residues. Germline CDR1 LNHDA, CDR2 SQIVND (reference sequence). CDR3 in DNA: TGTGCCAGTAGTCGCAACGTTGGAGAGACCCAGTACTTC. The encoded protein is CASSRNVGETQYF.